This is a list of T cell receptor beta chains from one sample in a study of somatic mutations in cytotoxic T cells in rheumatoid arthritis. Sequenced by immunoSEQ multiplex PCR; TCRdb stores in-frame clones only, minus some. The top ten clones hold approximately 5.3% of a sample with 15,000 to 20,000 clones, roughly 70% of them seen once. Sequenced sample: CD8+ T cells sorted from blood. Source of these receptors: a man aged 55-75 years in good health. Both conserved end residues are part of each CDR3. The D gene is left open where the match is weak. Clone size is stated in some rows and not others, as once, few, many or a class when expanded.

j_call,clone_size,d_call,cdr3_length,v_call,cdr3_nt,cdr3_aa
TRBJ2-1,NA,TRBD2,14,TRBV27,TGTGCCAGCAGGCCAGCGGGAGATCGGAATGAGCAGTTCTTC,CASRPAGDRNEQFF
TRBJ1-1,NA,NA,15,TRBV11-2,TGTGCCAGCAGCTTAGTTCTGGCGGGGGACACTGAAGCTTTCTTT,CASSLVLAGDTEAFF
TRBJ2-7,NA,NA,14,TRBV7-2,TGTGCCAGCAGCTTAGGCCAGGCAGCCTACGAGCAGTACTTC,CASSLGQAAYEQYF
TRBJ1-2,medium-sized,NA,13,TRBV29-1,TGCAGCGTTGATTCGTACGGAGACTATGGCTACACCTTC,CSVDSYGDYGYTF
TRBJ2-7,NA,NA,13,TRBV5-1,TGCGCCAGCAGCCAAACTAGTACCTACGAGCAGTACTTC,CASSQTSTYEQYF
TRBJ1-2,NA,TRBD1,15,TRBV7-6,TGTGCCAGCAGCCCAGCAACTCAGGGGGCCTATGGCTACACCTTC,CASSPATQGAYGYTF
TRBJ1-1,NA,NA,13,TRBV10-3,TGTGCCATCAGTGAGGGCAGGGGCACTGAAGCTTTCTTT,CAISEGRGTEAFF
TRBJ2-1,NA,TRBD2,15,TRBV6-6,TGTGCCAGCAGTCAGGGACTAGCGGGGGCGGGTGAGCAGTTCTTC,CASSQGLAGAGEQFF
TRBJ2-7,few,NA,16,TRBV14,TGTGCCAGCAGCCAAGGGGCTGAGGGAGGAACCTACGAGCAGTACTTC,CASSQGAEGGTYEQYF
TRBJ1-2,NA,TRBD1,15,TRBV6-5,TGTGCCAGCAGCCCTGGACAGGGACGGGACTATGGCTACACCTTC,CASSPGQGRDYGYTF
TRBJ2-2,NA,NA,14,TRBV30,TGTGCCTCCAGGGGTTGGGGAATTACCGGGGAGCTGTTTTTT,CASRGWGITGELFF